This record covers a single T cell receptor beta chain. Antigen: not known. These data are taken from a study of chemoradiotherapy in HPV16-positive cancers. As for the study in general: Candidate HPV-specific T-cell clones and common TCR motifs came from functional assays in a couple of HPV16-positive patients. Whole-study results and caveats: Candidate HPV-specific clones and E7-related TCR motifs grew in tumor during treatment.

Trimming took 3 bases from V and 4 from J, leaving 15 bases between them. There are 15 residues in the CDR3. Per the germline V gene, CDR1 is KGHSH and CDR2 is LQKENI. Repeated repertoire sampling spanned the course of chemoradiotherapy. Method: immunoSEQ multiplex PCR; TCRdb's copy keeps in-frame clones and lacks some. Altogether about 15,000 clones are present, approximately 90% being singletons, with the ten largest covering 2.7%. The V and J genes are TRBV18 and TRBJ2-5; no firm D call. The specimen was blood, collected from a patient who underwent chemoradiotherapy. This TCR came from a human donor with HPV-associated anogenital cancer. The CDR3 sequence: CASSPNYLSGETQYF. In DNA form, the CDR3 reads TGTGCCAGCTCACCGAACTACCTCTCGGGAGAGACCCAGTACTTC.